The 4 T cell receptor beta chains below come from one sample, sequenced in a study of Graves' ophthalmopathy and Graves' hyperthyroidism. RNA transcripts served as template for amplifying TCR beta CDR3 sequences. HTBI-primed first-round RT-PCR preceded second-round multiplex PCR. TCRdb analysed the multiplex PCR reads with MiXCR anew, one entry per CDR3 protein. This table has 350,000 to 450,000 distinct CDR3 sequences, about 16% appearing once. Sequenced: peripheral blood. These receptors were collected from a woman aged 18-29 years with Graves' ophthalmopathy.

In this sample, this clonotype turned up many times. The genes are TRBV6-2 or TRBV6-3 and TRBJ1-1, with 8 bases matching TRBD1. The germline gives CDR1 MNHEY, CDR2 SVGEGT. The trim removed 4 bases at V and 1 base at J, leaving 5 bases unmatched. This CDR3 is built from 15 residues. CDR3 in DNA: TGTGCCAGCAGTTCCGCCGGGACAGGGAACACTGAAGCTTTCTTT. It translates to CASSSAGTGNTEAFF.

This clonotype has a count of ten or more. The chain joins TRBV18 to TRBJ1-1, with D perhaps TRBD1 (6 bases). This CDR3 region has 14 residues. Germline CDR1 reads KGHSH; CDR2 reads LQKENI. V was trimmed by 6 bases and J by 4 bases, leaving 15 bases between them. The CDR3 loop is CASSSQGTVTEAFF. In DNA form, the CDR3 reads TGTGCCAGCTCTTCACAGGGAACGGTCACTGAAGCTTTCTTT. Filled out from reference TRBV18 and TRBJ1-1, the complete variable domain reads NAGVMQNPRHLVRRRGQEARLRCSPMKGHSHVYWYRQLPEEGLKFMVYLQKENIIDESGMPKERFSAEFPKEGPSILRIQQVVRGDSAAYFCASSSQGTVTEAFFGQGTRLTVV.

This clonotype was seen repeatedly, ten times or more. The V and J genes are TRBV27 and TRBJ1-1; no reliable D call. The CDR3 covers 15 residues. Trimming removed 0 bases from V and 1 base from J, with 9 bases in between. CDR1 is MNHEY, CDR2 SMNVEV, per germline (reference sequence). CDR3 sequence reads: CASSLSPGGNTEAFF. CDR3 coding DNA: TGTGCCAGCAGTTTATCGCCAGGTGGGAACACTGAAGCTTTCTTT.

This clonotype has at least ten counts. The chain is built from TRBV7-2 and TRBJ1-6; D gene uncertain. Trimming cost V 2 bases and J 11 bases, with 16 bases left between them. Germline lookup yields CDR1 SGHTA and CDR2 FQGNSA. The CDR3 totals 15 residues. The CDR3 nucleotides are TGTGCCAGCAGCTTAAATTCCCCTGGCAGCGCACCCCTCCACTTT. Amino acid sequence: CASSLNSPGSAPLHF.